Each of the 25 T cell receptor beta chains below was sequenced from the same sample in a study of CXCR3-negative and CXCR3-positive naive CD8 T cells. Findings and limits, study-wide: TRB CDR3 hydrophobicity was greater in CXCR3-positive naive cells than in CXCR3-negative naive cells.

All TRB cDNA libraries came from 5' RACE performed with UMI labels. TCRdb reprocessed the 5' RACE reads and keeps a single row for each CDR3 protein, giving no DNA. The repertoire shows roughly 99,000 distinct CDR3 sequences; the top ten hold around 1%. These receptors are not linked to any known antigen. Source material: naive CXCR3+ CD8+ T cells from blood. Subset of the sample: CD45RO-CCR7+CD27+CD95- naive CD8+ T cells expressing CXCR3 (TNR3+). The origin of the receptors is a human donor in good health. Some clones in this sample may be carry-over from other donors' samples.

V and J are TRBV11-2 and TRBJ2-1; TCRdb reports TRBD1, a call that lacks DNA to check it against. Germline V gene data show CDR1 as SGHAT and CDR2 as FQNNGV. The CDR3 totals 12 residues. CDR3 amino acids: CASSFTGGEQFF. The whole variable domain, filled in from reference TRBV11-2 and TRBJ2-1, reads EAGVAQSPRYKIIEKRQSVAFWCNPISGHATLYWYQQILGQGPKLLIQFQNNGVVDDSQLPKDRFSAERLKGVDSTLKIQPAKLEDSAVYLCASSFTGGEQFFGPGTRLTVL.

The chain combines TRBV27 with TRBJ2-7. The CDR3 has 14 residues. CDR1 is MNHEY and CDR2 is SMNVEV in the germline V gene (reference sequence). The CDR3 sequence is CASSPVGFSYEQYF.

The chain joins TRBV19 to TRBJ1-5; TCRdb indicates TRBD1, and absent DNA this call remains unverified. CDR3 size: 16 residues. In germline, CDR1 is LNHDA, CDR2 SQIVND (reference sequence). The CDR3: CASSIFSPGFNQPQHF.

This chain joins TRBV12-3 or TRBV12-4 and TRBJ2-1; the TCRdb call, TRBD1, lacks DNA for checking. CDR3 length: 15 residues. CDR3 residues: CASSTPGDNYNEQFF.

The rearrangement links TRBV4-2 to TRBJ2-7; the D call from TCRdb, TRBD1, cannot be confirmed without DNA. The germline V gene encodes CDR1 LGHNA and CDR2 YNFKEQ. This CDR3 contains 13 residues. CDR3 sequence: CASSQGQTYEQYF.

J is TRBJ2-1 and V is TRBV28; TCRdb's D call of TRBD1 is untestable without DNA. Germline lookup yields CDR1 MDHEN and CDR2 SYDVKM. This CDR3 contains 16 residues. The CDR3 loop reads CASRPPLGSSYNEQFF.

V is TRBV19 and J is TRBJ1-2. CDR3 length: 14 amino acids. CDR1 is LNHDA and CDR2 is SQIVND in the germline V gene (reference sequence). CDR3: CARVPWAGNYGYTF.

The chain couples TRBV7-2 to TRBJ2-5. Germline values: CDR1 SGHTA, CDR2 FQGNSA. There are 14 residues in the CDR3. The CDR3 loop reads CASSLARLWETQYF.

The CDR3 sequence: CASTLGVRDTGELFF. The chain joins TRBV6-5 to TRBJ2-2. Germline V gives CDR1 MNHEY, CDR2 SVGAGI. The CDR3 is made up of 15 amino acids.

J is TRBJ2-3 and V is TRBV21-1; TCRdb designates TRBD1, a call that cannot be tested without DNA. TRBV21-1 is recorded as a pseudogene. CDR3 size: 17 residues. CDR3 sequence reads: CASSKGFVGRGGDTQYF.

This chain connects TRBV7-3 to TRBJ2-3; the D gene TCRdb calls, TRBD1, cannot be checked with no DNA. The CDR3 consists of 19 residues. Per germline, CDR1 SGHTA and CDR2 FQGTGA. CDR3 in amino acids: CASSLTPVRQGAAEDTQYF.

The chain combines TRBV11-2 with TRBJ2-1. The CDR3 spans 13 residues. Germline CDR1 is SGHAT and CDR2 is FQNNGV. CDR3 protein: CASSLDVYNEQFF.

This chain uses TRBV6-2 or TRBV6-3 with TRBJ1-1; the D call from TCRdb, TRBD1, cannot be confirmed without DNA. Germline V gene sequence: CDR1 MNHEY, CDR2 SVGEGT. The length of the CDR3 is 13 residues. CDR3 amino acids: CASRGQGYTEAFF.

The rearrangement uses TRBV13 and TRBJ2-7. The germline V gene encodes CDR1 PRHDT and CDR2 FYEKMQ (reference sequence). The CDR3 runs to 17 residues. This chain's CDR3 is CASSLGSKRDDSYEQYF.

This sequence joins TRBV10-3 and TRBJ2-2; TCRdb's D call, TRBD1, is unchecked because there is no DNA. There are 15 residues in the CDR3. The germline V gene encodes CDR1 ENHRY and CDR2 SYGVKD. The CDR3 sequence: CAISHRDRDTGELFF.

The rearrangement joins TRBV5-1 to TRBJ2-2; TCRdb's D call, TRBD1, is unchecked because there is no DNA. This CDR3 has 17 residues. Looked up from germline, CDR1 is SGHRS and CDR2 is YFSETQ. The CDR3 reads CASSSRPGTHNTGELFF.

This rearrangement joins TRBV19 to TRBJ2-2. The length of the CDR3 is 12 residues. Germline V gives CDR1 LNHDA, CDR2 SQIVND (reference sequence). This CDR3 is CASEGVAGELFF.

The chain joins TRBV5-1 to TRBJ2-1; as DNA is missing, the TRBD2 call by TCRdb cannot be tested. The germline V gene has CDR1 SGHRS and CDR2 YFSETQ. The CDR3 length is 16 residues. CDR3 loop: CASSFSLAGKYNEQFF.

The chain joins TRBV9 to TRBJ2-5; with no DNA, the TCRdb D assignment of TRBD2 cannot be verified. Per germline, CDR1 SGDLS and CDR2 YYNGEE. CDR3 length equals 17 residues. The CDR3 here is CASSVGSSGGPEETQYF. Filled out from reference TRBV9 and TRBJ2-5, the complete variable domain reads DSGVTQTPKHLITATGQRVTLRCSPRSGDLSVYWYQQSLDQGLQFLIQYYNGEERAKGNILERFSAQQFPDLHSELNLSSLELGDSALYFCASSVGSSGGPEETQYFGPGTRLLVL.

The chain couples TRBV29-1 to TRBJ2-3; the D call of TRBD1 rests on TCRdb alone, since no DNA is present to check it. Germline V CDR1 and CDR2: SQVTM, ANQGSEA. This CDR3 comprises 15 residues. The CDR3 protein is CSGCLDREVVDTQYF.

The J gene is TRBJ2-1, the V gene TRBV29-1; the TCRdb call, TRBD2, lacks DNA for checking. The CDR3 totals 15 residues. Germline lookup yields CDR1 SQVTM and CDR2 ANQGSEA. This CDR3 is CSVGGLQSSYNEQFF.

This rearrangement joins TRBV19 to TRBJ1-4; TCRdb's assignment of TRBD1 cannot be checked, as there is no DNA. The CDR3 runs 14 residues. Germline V gene sequence: CDR1 LNHDA, CDR2 SQIVND (reference sequence). The chain's CDR3 is CASSLGQGIEKLFF.

The gene calls are TRBV12-3 or TRBV12-4 and TRBJ2-1. The CDR3 sequence is 12 residues long. This CDR3 is CASSLSSNEQFF.

V usage is TRBV29-1 and J usage is TRBJ2-7. This CDR3 is built from 11 residues. Germline V gene data show CDR1 as SQVTM and CDR2 as ANQGSEA. The CDR3: CSVEWDYEQYF.

The rearrangement uses TRBV5-5 and TRBJ2-3; TCRdb lists TRBD1, though no DNA is available to test this call. The CDR3 runs 15 residues. In germline, CDR1 is SGHKS, CDR2 YYEKEE (reference sequence). The CDR3 sequence: CASSLGTGLADTQYF.